Below, 14 T cell receptor beta chains from the same sample are listed, as sequenced in a study of blood T cell repertoires in COVID-19. Repertoires were generated with immunoSEQ multiplex PCR, while TCRdb's copy carries only in-frame clones and drops some. The sample has a few hundred thousand clones, 80% to 90% seen once. Specimen: peripheral blood. The receptors were gathered from a woman between 50 and 59 years old with acute or convalescent COVID-19.

This clone was detected only a few times. The rearrangement links TRBV12-3 or TRBV12-4 to TRBJ1-3; D is unresolved. The CDR3 spans 11 residues. Trimming pared 5 bases from V and 7 bases from J, leaving 6 bases between. CDR3 protein: CASSARNTIYF. CDR3 nucleotide sequence: TGTGCCAGCAGTGCGAGGAACACCATATATTTT.

V usage is TRBV5-1 and J usage is TRBJ2-3; 13 bases agree with TRBD2. Germline V gene data show CDR1 as SGHRS and CDR2 as YFSETQ. CDR3 length: 17 residues. V lost 4 bases to trimming and J lost 4 bases; unmatched junction nucleotides: 9. The CDR3 region is CASSKQGTSGIADTQYF. The CDR3 DNA sequence: TGCGCCAGCAGCAAACAAGGGACTAGCGGGATCGCAGATACGCAGTATTTT.

This clone was seen a handful of times. The chain couples TRBV9 to TRBJ1-1; TRBD1 matches at 7 bases. Germline V gene data show CDR1 as SGDLS and CDR2 as YYNGEE. V lost 3 bases and J lost 10; bases outside the gene matches: 9. This CDR3 contains 13 residues. CDR3 DNA sequence: TGTGCCAGCAGCGCCTTTGACAGGGCGGCAGCTTTCTTT. Amino acids: CASSAFDRAAAFF.

This rearrangement joins TRBV5-4 to TRBJ2-3, with 7 bases identical to TRBD1. The CDR3 has 15 residues. J lost 1 base, V lost 3 bases, and 5 bases had no gene match. Germline-derived CDR1 and CDR2 are SGHNT and YYREEE (reference sequence). The CDR3 region is CASSSGTARTDTQYF. In DNA form, the CDR3 reads TGTGCCAGCAGCTCTGGGACAGCCCGCACAGATACGCAGTATTTT.

This clone was seen a few times. The genes are TRBV19 and TRBJ2-2, with D unclear. V lost 7 bases and J lost 1, with 7 bases in between. CDR3 length: 13 residues. Germline values: CDR1 LNHDA, CDR2 SQIVND (reference sequence). This CDR3 reads CASTTQNTGELFF. In nucleotides, the CDR3 is TGTGCCAGTACCACACAGAACACCGGGGAGCTGTTTTTT.

This clone occurred a few times. The rearrangement links TRBV5-6 to TRBJ2-2; 10 bases agree with TRBD2. V was pared by 3 bases and J by 6 bases, with 2 bases of the junction left unmatched. This CDR3 has 14 amino acids. The germline gives CDR1 SGHDT, CDR2 YYEEEE. Here the CDR3 DNA reads TGTGCCAGCAGCTCTAGCGGGGGAGCCGGGGAGCTGTTTTTT. Translating it yields CASSSSGGAGELFF.

This chain links TRBV5-4 with TRBJ2-7; 7 nucleotides match TRBD2. Per germline, CDR1 SGHNT and CDR2 YYREEE (reference sequence). The V segment lost 4 bases and the J segment 4 bases; nucleotides outside the gene matches: 14. This CDR3 comprises 16 residues. Here the CDR3 reads CASSIPTSQGRYEQYF. The CDR3 coding sequence is TGTGCCAGCAGCATACCGACTAGCCAAGGTCGGTACGAGCAGTACTTC.

The chain uses TRBV5-1 and TRBJ1-4; TRBD1 matches 7 bases. There are 14 residues in the CDR3. Looked up from germline, CDR1 is SGHRS and CDR2 is YFSETQ. The ends lost 4 bases at V and 4 bases at J; junction bases unmatched: 4. CDR3 amino acids: CASSRDSFNEKLFF. The CDR3 bases are TGCGCCAGCAGCCGGGACAGCTTTAATGAAAAACTGTTTTTT.

This chain links TRBV12-2 with TRBJ1-1. TRBV12-2 corresponds to a pseudogene. This CDR3 is 19 amino acids long. CDR3 nucleotide sequence: TGTGCAAGTCGCTTAGTCGCTCCGAGGGAATGGGTTAGGAACACTGAAGCTTTCTTT. This codes for CASRLVAPREWVRNTEAFF.

The V gene is TRBV7-2, the J gene TRBJ1-1; possibly TRBD1 for D (5 bases). Trimming pared 5 bases from V and 9 bases from J, leaving 19 bases between. CDR3 length equals 14 residues. The V gene's germline CDR1 is SGHTA and CDR2 FQGNSA. The CDR3 sequence: CASSPYGTPFKAFF. The CDR3 nucleotides are TGTGCCAGCAGCCCCTACGGGACTCCGTTTAAAGCTTTCTTT.

This rearrangement joins TRBV4-1 to TRBJ2-7; 9 bases are shared with TRBD1. V trimming: 3 bases; J trimming: 3 bases; junction bases outside the gene matches: 21. CDR1 is MGHRA and CDR2 is YSYEKL in the germline V gene. The CDR3 covers 20 residues. The CDR3 bases are TGCGCCAGCAGCCAGGAGTGGGGGGGACAGGGAAGTATCGGGAGCTACGAGCAGTACTTC. Protein product: CASSQEWGGQGSIGSYEQYF.

The V call is TRBV30, the J call TRBJ2-5; 11 bases map to TRBD2. The J segment lost 4 bases and the V segment lost 3 bases, leaving 4 bases of the junction unmatched. Germline lookup yields CDR1 GTSNPN and CDR2 SVGIG (reference sequence). This CDR3 has 14 amino acids. CDR3 nucleotides: TGTGCCTGGAGCTTAGCGGGGGGGGCAGAGACCCAGTACTTC. It yields the protein CAWSLAGGAETQYF.

The chain combines TRBV5-1 with TRBJ1-1; 7 nucleotides line up with TRBD1. J lost 5 bases, V lost 4 bases, and 11 bases had no gene match. This CDR3 has 15 residues. Germline CDR1 is SGHRS and CDR2 is YFSETQ. The CDR3 loop is CASSLQGDRLTEAFF. The CDR3 DNA follows: TGCGCCAGCAGCCTTCAGGGGGATAGATTAACTGAAGCTTTCTTT.

This sequence joins TRBV6-1 and TRBJ1-1; 8 bases fit TRBD1. CDR1 MNHNS and CDR2 SASEGT come from the germline V gene. V lost 4 bases, J lost 3 bases, and 4 bases stayed unmatched. The CDR3 covers 14 residues. The CDR3 reads CASSAQGGHTEAFF. Here the CDR3 DNA reads TGTGCCAGCAGTGCACAGGGGGGGCACACTGAAGCTTTCTTT.